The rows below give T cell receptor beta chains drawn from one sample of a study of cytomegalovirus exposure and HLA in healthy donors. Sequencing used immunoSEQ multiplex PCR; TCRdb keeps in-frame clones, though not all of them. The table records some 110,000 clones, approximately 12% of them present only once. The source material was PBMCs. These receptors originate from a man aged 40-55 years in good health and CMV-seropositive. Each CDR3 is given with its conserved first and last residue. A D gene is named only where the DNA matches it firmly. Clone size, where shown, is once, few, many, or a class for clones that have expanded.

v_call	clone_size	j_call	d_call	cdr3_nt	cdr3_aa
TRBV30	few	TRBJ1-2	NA	TGTGCCTGGAGTGTCGCGGGGAATGCTGCCGGCTACACCTTC	CAWSVAGNAAGYTF
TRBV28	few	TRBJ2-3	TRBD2	TGTGCCACACAGCGCGGGAGGGCCACAGATACGCAGTATTTT	CATQRGRATDTQYF
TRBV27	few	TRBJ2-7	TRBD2	TGTGCCAGCGGGTTTACCGGGACTAGCGGCTACGAGCAGTACTTC	CASGFTGTSGYEQYF
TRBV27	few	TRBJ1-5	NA	TGTGCCAGCACCGAAACACAGGGCTCGGGTCAGCCCCAGCATTTT	CASTETQGSGQPQHF
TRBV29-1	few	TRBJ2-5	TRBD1	TGCAGCGTTGACGACAGGGATCAAGAGACCCAGTACTTC	CSVDDRDQETQYF
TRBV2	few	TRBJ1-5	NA	TGTGCCAGCAGTGAGGAAGGCCAGGATAATCAGCCCCAGCATTTT	CASSEEGQDNQPQHF
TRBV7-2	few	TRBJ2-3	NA	TGTGCCAGCAGCTTAGGGCGCGGGCGGGCCCCCACAGATACGCAGTATTTT	CASSLGRGRAPTDTQYF
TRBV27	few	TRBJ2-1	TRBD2	TGTGCCAGCAGTATTAGAGCGGGAGACTCCTACAATGAGCAGTTCTTC	CASSIRAGDSYNEQFF
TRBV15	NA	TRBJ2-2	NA	TGTGCCACCAGCAGGCCAGGGACGAACACCGGGGAGCTGTTTTTT	CATSRPGTNTGELFF
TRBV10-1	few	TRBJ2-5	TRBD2	TGCGCCAGCAGTGAGTCGCCTAGCGGGAGGGAGACCCAGTACTTC	CASSESPSGRETQYF
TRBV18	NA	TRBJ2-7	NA	TGTGCCAGCTCACCGCTTGGACAGTACGAGCAGTACTTC	CASSPLGQYEQYF
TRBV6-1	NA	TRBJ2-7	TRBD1	TGTGCCAGCAGTGAACGCCGGGACAGGGCATACGAGCAGTACTTC	CASSERRDRAYEQYF
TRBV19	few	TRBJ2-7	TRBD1	TGTGCCAGTAGCCCCAGACAGGGGGTCTACGAGCAGTACTTC	CASSPRQGVYEQYF
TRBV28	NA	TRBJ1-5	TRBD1	TGTGCCAGCACCGCAGGGGGAGGCAATCAGCCCCAGCATTTT	CASTAGGGNQPQHF
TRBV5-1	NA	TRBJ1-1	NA	TGCGCCAGCAGCTTGTATGACGGGGGGAACACTGAAGCTTTCTTT	CASSLYDGGNTEAFF
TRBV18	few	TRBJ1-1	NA	TGTGCCAGCTCACCAGTTCAACAGGGAGAATCCGAAGCTTTCTTT	CASSPVQQGESEAFF
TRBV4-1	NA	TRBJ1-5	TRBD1	TGCGCCAGCAGCCATAGGGGGCTAAGCAATCAGCCCCAGCATTTT	CASSHRGLSNQPQHF
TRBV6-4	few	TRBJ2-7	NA	TGTGCCACCCCACAACCCGGGAGTTCCTACGAGCAGTACTTC	CATPQPGSSYEQYF
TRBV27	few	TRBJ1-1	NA	TGTGCCAGCAGTTTTAGTCAGGGGAACACTGAAGCTTTCTTT	CASSFSQGNTEAFF
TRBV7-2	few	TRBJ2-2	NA	TGTGCCAGCAGCCCTAGCCAGGGCAGAGACACCGGGGGGCTGTTTTTT	CASSPSQGRDTGGLFF
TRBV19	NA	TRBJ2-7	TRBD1	TGTGCCAGTAGTACCCTTAGACAGGGGAATTGGGAGCAGTACTTC	CASSTLRQGNWEQYF
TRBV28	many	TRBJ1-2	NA	TGTGCCAGCAGCTTCAAGAGGATGGGCTACACCTTC	CASSFKRMGYTF
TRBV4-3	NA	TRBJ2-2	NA	TGCGCCAGCAGCCAAGGGACAGCAGGGACCGGGGAGCTGTTTTTT	CASSQGTAGTGELFF
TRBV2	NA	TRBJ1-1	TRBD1	TGTGCCAGCAGTCCCGAGGGACAGGGGAGATCTGAAGCTTTCTTT	CASSPEGQGRSEAFF
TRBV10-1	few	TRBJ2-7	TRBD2	TGTGCCAGCAGCGAGACTAGCGGGATCTCCTACGAGCAGTACTTC	CASSETSGISYEQYF
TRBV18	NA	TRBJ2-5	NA	TGTGCCAGCTCGGCGGGTGTCCTTCGAGAGACCCAGTACTTC	CASSAGVLRETQYF
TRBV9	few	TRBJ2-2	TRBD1	TGTGCCAGCAGCTTATGGGACAGGGGTGGAACCGGGGAGCTGTTTTTT	CASSLWDRGGTGELFF
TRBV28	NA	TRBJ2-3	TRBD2	TGTGCCAGCAGCCAACTAGCGGATAACACAGATACGCAGTATTTT	CASSQLADNTDTQYF
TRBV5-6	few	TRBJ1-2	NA	TGTGCCAGCAACAGGGAAAACTATGGCTACACCTTC	CASNRENYGYTF